The clone carrying this TCR beta chain was observed a handful of times. The sample comes from a study of shared clonotypes between healthy human individuals. As for the study in general: There were three CD4 naive, three CD4 memory, two CD8 naive and one CD8 memory plates per donor.

Trimming stripped 5 bases from V and 7 bases from J, with 9 bases between. The V gene's germline CDR1 is MDHEN and CDR2 SYDVKM. The CDR3 is made up of 11 amino acids. Only in-frame clones appear in the TCRdb table, and some are missing; sequencing was by immunoSEQ multiplex PCR. Of approximately 640,000 clones in the sample, about three quarters are singletons; the top ten hold around 1.8%. This receptor was identified in a woman under 40 in good health. The chain is built from TRBV28 and TRBJ2-7; D unresolved. Sequencing was done on a sample of memory CD4+ T cells sorted from blood. Subset defined: CD45RA-negative fraction. In DNA form, the CDR3 reads TGTGCCAGCAGTCTAACCCGTGAGCAGTACTTC. This gives the protein CASSLTREQYF.